One and the same sample provided the 20 T cell receptor beta chains below, sequenced in a study of blood T cell repertoires in COVID-19. Here immunoSEQ multiplex PCR was the method, and the copy in TCRdb shows in-frame clones only, minus some. This sample has approximately 270,000 clones, with 70% to 90% found just once. Input material: peripheral blood. The receptors come from a man aged 18 to 35 with active or convalescent COVID-19.

The gene calls are TRBV3-1 (or the pseudogene TRBV3-2) and TRBJ1-2; 8 bases are a match to TRBD1. This CDR3 has 15 amino acids. Trimming took 4 bases from V and 0 from J; bases not matched to a gene: 4. CDR1 LGHDT and CDR2 YNNKEL come from the germline V gene (reference sequence). CDR3 region: CASSPRQGTNYGYTF. Written as DNA, the CDR3 is TGTGCCAGCAGCCCCCGACAGGGGACTAACTATGGCTACACCTTC.

In DNA, the CDR3 is TGTGCCAGCAGCCAAGAGGGCCGGGGCTATGGCTACACCTTC. Its translation: CASSQEGRGYGYTF. This chain links TRBV3-1 (or the pseudogene TRBV3-2) with TRBJ1-2; D not certain. The V end was cut by 0 bases, the J end by 4 bases, with 9 bases between. Germline V gives CDR1 LGHDT, CDR2 YNNKEL (reference sequence). The CDR3 has 14 amino acids.

CDR3: CASSVRPAGNSRETQYF. The CDR3 DNA sequence: TGTGCCAGCAGTGTACGTCCAGCGGGGAACTCGCGGGAGACCCAGTACTTC. The V and J genes are TRBV7-2 and TRBJ2-5; TRBD2 matches at 7 bases. The V segment lost 6 bases and the J segment 5 bases; nucleotides outside the gene matches: 18. Germline CDR1 SGHTA, CDR2 FQGNSA. The CDR3 consists of 17 residues.

The chain is built from TRBV19 and TRBJ2-5; a weak D match, TRBD1 (6 bases). The CDR3 totals 14 residues. Germline V CDR1 and CDR2: LNHDA, SQIVND (reference sequence). V lost 5 bases and J 5 bases, leaving 15 bases between the germline ends. CDR3 sequence: CASSDTQGWETQYF. Written as DNA, the CDR3 is TGTGCCAGTAGTGACACGCAGGGGTGGGAGACCCAGTACTTC.

This rearrangement joins TRBV9 to TRBJ1-4; D is unresolved. Germline lookup yields CDR1 SGDLS and CDR2 YYNGEE. This CDR3 is built from 15 residues. Trimming pared 0 bases from V and 4 bases from J, leaving 10 bases between. The CDR3 protein is CASSVAGSHNEKLFF. The CDR3 DNA reads as TGTGCCAGCAGCGTAGCCGGGTCCCATAATGAAAAACTGTTTTTT. The whole variable domain, remainder taken from reference TRBV9 and TRBJ1-4, is DSGVTQTPKHLITATGQRVTLRCSPRSGDLSVYWYQQSLDQGLQFLIQYYNGEERAKGNILERFSAQQFPDLHSELNLSSLELGDSALYFCASSVAGSHNEKLFFGSGTQLSVL.

This clone was detected only once. The rearrangement links TRBV30 to TRBJ2-1, with 9 bases aligning to TRBD2. The CDR3 loop spans 16 amino acids. The V gene end was trimmed by 1 base and the J gene end by 0 bases; junction bases not matched to a gene: 4. In germline, CDR1 is GTSNPN, CDR2 SVGIG (reference sequence). The CDR3 sequence: CAWSGLADFSYNEQFF. CDR3 DNA: TGTGCCTGGAGTGGACTAGCGGATTTCTCCTACAATGAGCAGTTCTTC.

This sequence joins TRBV11-2 and TRBJ2-3; the match to TRBD1 covers 8 bases. CDR1 and CDR2 from the germline V gene are SGHAT and FQNNGV. After removal of 0 bases from V and 1 base from J, the junction contained 3 bases not matched to a gene. The CDR3 spans 16 residues. CDR3: CASSLERTGRTDTQYF. DNA of the CDR3: TGTGCCAGCAGCTTAGAACGGACAGGGCGCACAGATACGCAGTATTTT.

This rearrangement joins TRBV12-3 or TRBV12-4 to TRBJ1-6; no firm D call. The CDR3 is made up of 13 amino acids. The V and J ends lost 6 bases and 7 bases respectively, with 10 bases between them. Here the CDR3 reads CASRMTENSPLHF. For the CDR3, the DNA is TGTGCCAGCAGGATGACTGAGAATTCACCCCTCCACTTT.

This chain connects TRBV29-1 to TRBJ1-4; 9 bases align to TRBD1. V was pared by 3 bases and J by 10 bases, with 21 bases of the junction left unmatched. Germline assignment: CDR1 SQVTM and CDR2 ANQGSEA. This CDR3 has 18 amino acids. Here the CDR3 DNA reads TGCAGCGTTGAGGAGGCGTGGGACAGGGAGTTTGAGGAGACAAAACTGTTTTTT. This translates into CSVEEAWDREFEETKLFF.

On this clone itself: The same CDR3 arises from other DNA sequences in this sample as well. This chain links TRBV27 with TRBJ1-1; no definite D call. V lost 2 bases and J 4 bases, leaving 8 bases between the germline ends. The CDR3 runs 13 residues. The germline V gene encodes CDR1 MNHEY and CDR2 SMNVEV (reference sequence). The CDR3 DNA follows: TGTGCCAGCAGTTTAAATCGGGGCACTGAAGCTTTCTTT. Protein product: CASSLNRGTEAFF.

V is TRBV9 and J is TRBJ1-1; D uncertain. This CDR3 comprises 13 residues. The germline CDR1 and CDR2 sequences are SGDLS and YYNGEE. Trimming shortened V by 4 bases and J by 5 bases, and 12 bases separated the two germline ends. CDR3 coding DNA: TGTGCCAGCAGCCCAGGACCGGGGACTGAAGCTTTCTTT. Translation: CASSPGPGTEAFF.

J is TRBJ2-1 and V is TRBV5-4; D unclear. Germline V gene lookup returns CDR1 SGHNT and CDR2 YYREEE (reference sequence). Trimming removed 1 base at V and 6 bases at J, with 5 bases between. This CDR3 is built from 12 residues. The CDR3 DNA is TGTGCCAGCAGCTTGACTACCAATGAGCAGTTCTTC. It translates to CASSLTTNEQFF.

This sequence joins TRBV6-9 and TRBJ2-1; the D gene is possibly TRBD1 (5 bases). CDR3 length: 16 residues. Per germline, CDR1 MNHGY and CDR2 SVAAGI. Trimming pared 0 bases from V and 6 bases from J, leaving 15 bases between. DNA of the CDR3: TGTGCCAGCAGTTATTCGTGGACATCAATCTGCAATGAGCAGTTCTTC. This translates into CASSYSWTSICNEQFF.

The chain carries TRBV4-3 and TRBJ2-2; unclear D gene. There are 16 residues in the CDR3. The V end lost 1 base, the J end lost 5 bases, and 14 bases lay between the germline ends. Germline CDR1 LGHNA, CDR2 YSLEER. The CDR3: CASSQVIGPLTGELFF. The CDR3, as DNA: TGCGCCAGCAGCCAAGTTATCGGTCCTTTAACCGGGGAGCTGTTTTTT.

This clone was seen at least ten times. V usage is TRBV29-1 and J usage is TRBJ1-1; 7 bases are a match to TRBD1. Trimming took 8 bases from V and 4 from J; bases not matched to a gene: 10. The CDR3 is 13 amino acids. Germline values: CDR1 SQVTM, CDR2 ANQGSEA. The CDR3 coding sequence is TGCAGCCCCTGGACAGGCCAGGCCACTGAAGCTTTCTTT. This codes for CSPWTGQATEAFF. Drawing the rest from reference TRBV29-1 and TRBJ1-1, the complete variable domain is SAVISQKPSRDICQRGTSLTIQCQVDSQVTMMFWYRQQPGQSLTLIATANQGSEATYESGFVIDKFPISRPNLTFSTLTVSNMSPEDSSIYLCSPWTGQATEAFFGQGTRLTVV.

The V gene is TRBV7-9, the J gene TRBJ2-2; no definite D call. Between the trimmed V and J ends, which lost 5 bases and 6 bases, there was a span of 7 bases. CDR1 SEHNR and CDR2 FQNEAQ come from the germline V gene (reference sequence). This CDR3 has 12 residues. In DNA form, the CDR3 reads TGTGCCAGCAGCCCCCCTTCCGGGGAGCTGTTTTTT. Amino acid sequence: CASSPPSGELFF.

The gene calls are TRBV4-3 and TRBJ2-7; 8 nucleotides match TRBD2. Losses at the gene ends were 4 bases for V and 6 bases for J; bases not matched to a gene: 17. The CDR3 has 17 amino acids. Germline CDR1 LGHNA, CDR2 YSLEER. The CDR3 DNA reads as TGCGCCAGCAGCCCAGTTCCCATAGCGGGAAGTTGGGGCGAGCAGTACTTC. It yields the protein CASSPVPIAGSWGEQYF.

With respect to this clone: Other nucleotide sequences from this sample produce the same CDR3. The V call is TRBV18, the J call TRBJ2-5; D is unclear. This CDR3 is built from 12 residues. V was trimmed by 3 bases and J by 4 bases, leaving 6 bases between them. Germline V gene lookup returns CDR1 KGHSH and CDR2 LQKENI. The CDR3 here is CASSPPGETQYF. The CDR3 coding sequence is TGTGCCAGCTCACCTCCCGGAGAGACCCAGTACTTC.

A remark on this clone: One end of the junction fails to match germline, which may point to a read error. This chain joins TRBV7-7 and TRBJ2-7; D perhaps matches TRBD1 (6 bases). The germline gives CDR1 SSHAT, CDR2 FNYEAQ (reference sequence). There are 15 residues in the CDR3. The CDR3 loop reads CASSPGVESSYEQYF. The CDR3 bases are TGTGCTAGCAGCCCAGGGGTTGAGAGCTCCTACGAGCAGTACTTC.

The V gene is TRBV3-1 (or the pseudogene TRBV3-2), the J gene TRBJ2-3; 15 bases fit TRBD2. J lost 6 bases, V lost 6 bases, and 4 bases had no gene match. Germline V gene data show CDR1 as LGHDT and CDR2 as YNNKEL (reference sequence). The CDR3 loop spans 15 amino acids. CDR3 protein: CASRGLAGGPDTQYF. CDR3 nucleotides: TGTGCCAGCAGGGGACTAGCGGGGGGCCCGGATACGCAGTATTTT.